Listed below are T cell receptor beta chains from one sample, sequenced in a study of T cell changes during pregnancy in multiple sclerosis. Produced via immunoSEQ multiplex PCR; TCRdb's table is partial and in-frame only. The sample records some 10,000 clones, approximately 83% being singletons. The specimen comprised CD8+ T cells from peripheral blood mononuclear cells, sampled in the third trimester of pregnancy. These receptors were taken from a female donor in good health, enrolled as a control in a pregnancy study. Both conserved end residues are part of each CDR3. Each record gives: J gene, clone size, D gene, V gene, CDR3 protein, CDR3 DNA. A D gene is named only where the DNA matches it firmly. Clone size is given for some rows only: seen once, a few or many times, or a class if the clone is expanded.

>TRBJ1-1|few|NA|TRBV27
CASSRGGQEAFF
TGTGCCAGCAGCCGAGGAGGGCAGGAAGCTTTCTTT
>TRBJ2-1|NA|TRBD1|TRBV6-5
CASSFSGQGVYNEQFF
TGTGCCAGCAGTTTCTCGGGACAGGGAGTCTACAATGAGCAGTTCTTC
>TRBJ1-1|NA|TRBD1|TRBV7-3
CASSLTRGQANTEAFF
TGTGCCAGCAGCTTAACAAGAGGACAGGCGAACACTGAAGCTTTCTTT
>TRBJ2-2|NA|TRBD2|TRBV19
CASSGGVKGGTGELFF
TGTGCCAGTAGTGGGGGGGTGAAGGGTGGTACCGGGGAGCTGTTTTTT
>TRBJ1-2|NA|NA|TRBV6-1
CASSEDAQGTGSGYTF
TGTGCCAGCAGTGAAGACGCGCAGGGTACAGGTAGTGGCTACACCTTC
>TRBJ1-1|NA|NA|TRBV9
CASSVMDSSGPEAFF
TGTGCCAGCAGCGTAATGGACTCTTCTGGCCCTGAAGCTTTCTTT
>TRBJ2-1|NA|TRBD1|TRBV10-2
CASSPGQGTYNEQFF
TGCGCCAGCAGTCCGGGACAGGGGACCTACAATGAGCAGTTCTTC
>TRBJ2-3|NA|TRBD2|TRBV4-3
CASSQGTSGGLDTQYF
TGCGCCAGCAGCCAAGGGACTAGCGGGGGATTGGATACGCAGTATTTT
>TRBJ2-3|NA|NA|TRBV6-4
CASSERESDTQYF
TGTGCCAGCAGTGAGAGGGAATCCGATACGCAGTATTTT
>TRBJ1-2|NA|NA|TRBV14
CASSQGRATGYTF
TGTGCCAGCAGCCAAGGCAGGGCGACTGGCTACACCTTC
>TRBJ2-7|NA|NA|TRBV28
CASSLEGPGKRSYEQYF
TGTGCCAGCAGTTTGGAGGGTCCAGGGAAACGATCCTACGAGCAGTACTTC
>TRBJ2-7|few|TRBD2|TRBV6-1
CASSETSGGSYEQYF
TGTGCCAGCAGTGAAACTAGCGGGGGCTCCTACGAGCAGTACTTC
>TRBJ1-1|few|TRBD1|TRBV15
CATSRDREGSTEAFF
TGTGCCACCAGCAGGGACAGGGAGGGGTCGACTGAAGCTTTCTTT
>TRBJ1-3|NA|NA|TRBV28
CASRPGRGSGNTIYF
TGTGCCAGCAGACCGGGGCGGGGGTCTGGAAACACCATATATTTT
>TRBJ1-1|NA|NA|TRBV4-2
CASSQEGRGLNTEAFF
TGTGCCAGCAGCCAAGAAGGGAGAGGGCTGAACACTGAAGCTTTCTTT
>TRBJ1-4|NA|NA|TRBV5-5
CASSFEGGKEKLFF
TGTGCCAGCAGCTTTGAGGGAGGGAAGGAAAAACTGTTTTTT
>TRBJ2-7|once|NA|TRBV11-2
CASSLEGAGAYEQYF
TGTGCCAGCAGCTTAGAGGGGGCAGGGGCCTACGAGCAGTACTTC
>TRBJ1-2|NA|NA|TRBV5-8
CASSLRQRGYGYTF
TGTGCCAGCAGCTTACGCCAGCGGGGCTATGGCTACACCTTC
>TRBJ2-1|NA|TRBD1|TRBV6-4
CASSHRGDEDEQFF
TGTGCCAGCAGCCACAGGGGTGATGAGGATGAGCAGTTCTTC
>TRBJ1-1|NA|NA|TRBV6-5
CASSYSREDTEAFF
TGTGCCAGCAGTTACTCAAGGGAGGACACTGAAGCTTTCTTT
>TRBJ2-2|NA|TRBD2|TRBV2
CASSLRVLAGASGELFF
TGTGCCAGCAGTTTGAGGGTACTAGCGGGAGCGTCCGGGGAGCTGTTTTTT
>TRBJ2-6|NA|NA|TRBV15
CATSRDPGSGANVLTF
TGTGCCACCAGCAGAGATCCGGGTTCTGGGGCCAACGTCCTGACTTTC
>TRBJ1-1|NA|NA|TRBV6-5
CASSSTRGGTEAFF
TGTGCCAGCAGCTCTACTCGGGGGGGCACTGAAGCTTTCTTT
>TRBJ1-1|NA|NA|TRBV9
CASSVLGRGMNTEAFF
TGTGCCAGCAGCGTACTTGGAAGGGGCATGAACACTGAAGCTTTCTTT
>TRBJ2-3|NA|NA|TRBV10-2
CASSPDIGSTDTQYF
TGCGCCAGCAGCCCAGACATCGGTAGCACAGATACGCAGTATTTT
>TRBJ1-1|NA|NA|TRBV7-9
CASSPAPGSPNTEAFF
TGTGCCAGCAGCCCAGCGCCCGGCAGTCCGAACACTGAAGCTTTCTTT